Many counts were recorded for the clone carrying this T cell receptor beta chain. What it binds is not known. TCRdb reprocessed the 5' RACE reads via MiXCR and lists one record per CDR3 protein. The sample consists of around 300,000 distinct CDR3 sequences, less than 9% of them appearing once. Trimming took off 1 base at V and 5 bases at J, with 14 bases between the two ends. This CDR3 region has 15 residues. The germline CDR1 and CDR2 sequences are SGHDN and FVKESK. This entry belongs to a study of identical twins. Study-level results: Twins shared out-of-frame alpha sequences with excess low generation probability.

In every case, the donor was a healthy Caucasian. This sample also belongs to another study, concerning yellow fever vaccine responses in identical twins. In that study: A vaccine T cell response that seemed partly convergent and partly personalized was reported in twins.

The genes are TRBV14 and TRBJ1-1; D uncertain. The clonotype was recovered from a woman aged 18-29 years in good health. Sequenced input: memory (CD45RO+) T cells sorted from blood. CDR3 nucleotide sequence: TGTGCCAGCAGCCAAGTCATTGGTGGGAGGACTGAAGCTTTCTTT. Its protein product is CASSQVIGGRTEAFF.